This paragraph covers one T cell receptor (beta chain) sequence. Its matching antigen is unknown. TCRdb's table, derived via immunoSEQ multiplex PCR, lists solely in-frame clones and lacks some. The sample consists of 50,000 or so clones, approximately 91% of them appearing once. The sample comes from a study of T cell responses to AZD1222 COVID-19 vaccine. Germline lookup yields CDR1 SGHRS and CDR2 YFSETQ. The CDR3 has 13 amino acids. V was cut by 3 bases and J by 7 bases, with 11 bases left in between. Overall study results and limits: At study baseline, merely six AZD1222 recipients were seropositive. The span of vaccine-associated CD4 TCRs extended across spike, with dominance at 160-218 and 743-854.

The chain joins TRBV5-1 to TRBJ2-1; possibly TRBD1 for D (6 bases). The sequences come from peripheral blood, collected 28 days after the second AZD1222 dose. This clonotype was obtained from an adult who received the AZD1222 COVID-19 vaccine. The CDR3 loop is CASSSLRGNEQFF. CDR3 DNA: TGCGCCAGCAGCTCCCTCAGGGGAAATGAGCAGTTCTTC.